The 13 T cell receptor beta chains below were found in one sample sequenced in a study of blood T cell repertoires in COVID-19. The assay was immunoSEQ multiplex PCR, and TCRdb's table has in-frame clones only and misses some. The sample lists fewer than 60,000 clones, just over 90% occurring once. Sequenced: peripheral blood. The receptors shown here come from a man in his sixties with COVID-19, enrolled during active disease.

V and J are TRBV4-1 and TRBJ2-7; 8 bases fit TRBD2. CDR1 is MGHRA, CDR2 YSYEKL, per germline. The CDR3 sequence is 13 residues long. Trimming cost V 4 bases and J 7 bases; bases outside gene matches: 6. The CDR3 DNA sequence: TGCGCCAGCAGCCTAGACCCGGGGGGGGAGCAGTACTTC. This gives the protein CASSLDPGGEQYF.

The V call is TRBV14, the J call TRBJ1-3, with unresolved D. The length of the CDR3 is 11 residues. The germline V and J ends were trimmed by 1 base and 8 bases, with 3 bases remaining between them. Germline V gene lookup returns CDR1 SGHDN and CDR2 FVKESK. The CDR3 bases are TGTGCCAGCAGCCAAGCGTACACCATATATTTT. Its protein product is CASSQAYTIYF.

The chain joins TRBV11-2 to TRBJ1-5; a possible D gene is TRBD1 (6 bases). The V end was cut by 5 bases, the J end by 0 bases, with 8 bases between. Looked up from germline, CDR1 is SGHAT and CDR2 is FQNNGV. The CDR3 has 14 residues. CDR3: CASSTGYSNQPQHF. The CDR3 region has the DNA TGTGCCAGCAGCACAGGGTATAGCAATCAGCCCCAGCATTTT.

This chain connects TRBV19 to TRBJ1-1; unclear D gene. CDR1 is LNHDA, CDR2 SQIVND, per germline (reference sequence). This CDR3 has 13 residues. Trimming pared 6 bases from V and 1 base from J, leaving 9 bases between. CDR3: CASSYERNTEAFF. DNA for the CDR3: TGTGCCAGTAGCTACGAGAGGAACACTGAAGCTTTCTTT.

V gene TRBV18 combines with J gene TRBJ2-3; unclear D gene. Germline V gene lookup returns CDR1 KGHSH and CDR2 LQKENI. There are 13 residues in the CDR3. V lost 1 base and J lost 3, with 5 bases in between. Here the CDR3 DNA reads TGTGCCAGCTCACCACTTCGGACAGATACGCAGTATTTT. Its protein is CASSPLRTDTQYF.

The chain links TRBV2 to TRBJ1-6, with D unresolved. Trimming removed 7 bases at V and 0 bases at J, with 10 bases between. The CDR3 consists of 15 residues. The V gene's germline CDR1 is SNHLY and CDR2 FYNNEI. The CDR3 loop reads CASTAGSSYNSPLHF. CDR3 sequence (DNA): TGTGCCAGCACGGCGGGCAGCTCCTATAATTCACCCCTCCACTTT.

The V and J genes are TRBV5-1 and TRBJ2-3, with 12 positions matching TRBD2. The germline V gene encodes CDR1 SGHRS and CDR2 YFSETQ. Germline trimming cut 3 bases from V and 5 bases from J; bases unmatched to any gene: 7. This CDR3 is 16 amino acids long. The CDR3 DNA reads TGCGCCAGCAGCTCGGGACTAGCGGGTGGTTTAGATACGCAGTATTTT. Translated, it gives CASSSGLAGGLDTQYF.

V and J are TRBV5-5 and TRBJ2-1; D is undetermined. The CDR3 consists of 11 residues. Germline V lookup: CDR1 SGHKS, CDR2 YYEKEE (reference sequence). Between the trimmed V and J ends, which lost 3 bases and 9 bases, there was a span of 7 bases. The CDR3: CASSWRGEQFF. CDR3 bases: TGTGCCAGCAGCTGGAGAGGTGAGCAGTTCTTC.

This chain connects TRBV28 to TRBJ2-1; 8 nucleotides align to TRBD2. This CDR3 spans 15 amino acids. Germline trimming cut 10 bases from V and 2 bases from J; bases unmatched to any gene: 10. CDR1 is MDHEN, CDR2 SYDVKM, per germline. The CDR3 reads CATETTSGPYNEQFF. CDR3 in DNA: TGTGCCACCGAAACTACTAGCGGACCCTACAATGAGCAGTTCTTC.

This chain links TRBV18 with TRBJ1-5, with D hard to call. V dropped 0 bases and J dropped 5 bases, with 8 bases sitting between them. The CDR3 runs to 14 residues. In germline, CDR1 is KGHSH, CDR2 LQKENI. The CDR3 reads CASSPPPGDQPQHF. CDR3 DNA sequence: TGTGCCAGCTCACCACCGCCCGGGGATCAGCCCCAGCATTTT.

The chain uses TRBV28 and TRBJ1-2; TRBD1 aligns across 8 bases. J lost 4 bases, V lost 4 bases, and 8 bases had no gene match. This CDR3 contains 15 residues. Looked up from germline, CDR1 is MDHEN and CDR2 is SYDVKM. In nucleotides, the CDR3 is TGTGCCAGCAGTTCAGGACAGGGAGGTCTCTATGGCTACACCTTC. Its protein product is CASSSGQGGLYGYTF.

The gene calls are TRBV2 and TRBJ1-2; D perhaps matches TRBD1 (6 bases). The length of the CDR3 is 11 residues. Germline lookup yields CDR1 SNHLY and CDR2 FYNNEI. V lost 9 bases to trimming and J lost 4 bases, with 9 bases between them. CDR3 region: CARQGGYGYTF. CDR3 in DNA: TGTGCCAGACAGGGTGGCTATGGCTACACCTTC.

The count of this clone is one. The chain is built from TRBV5-4 and TRBJ1-2; TRBD1 matches at 8 bases. Germline V CDR1 and CDR2: SGHNT, YYREEE (reference sequence). The CDR3 is made up of 15 amino acids. Trimming removed 6 bases from V and 4 bases from J; junction bases left unmatched: 11. The DNA of the CDR3 is TGTGCCAGCACCGCCCCCGGACAGGGATTCTATGGCTACACCTTC. Translating gives CASTAPGQGFYGYTF.